This entry concerns a single T cell receptor beta chain. The target of this receptor is not known. Base quality data are lacking; no much larger clone is found one base away. V drops 0 bases and J drops 2 bases, leaving 8 bases in between. The germline V gene specifies MGHRA as CDR1 and YSYEKL as CDR2. Measured from the cysteine to the phenylalanine, the CDR3 is 15 residues long. Only the CDR3 portion is preserved as DNA: 45 bases, with reading frame beginning at the first base. Libraries were made using the immunoSEQ multiplex PCR assay. TCRdb re-hosts the immuneACCESS table, in-frame sequences only. Its copies lack some clones; in the studies checked, an unresolved V gene accounts for under half of them, and the cause for the rest is not known. This sample comprises under 120,000 clones, approximately 89% of them detected only once. The ten largest make up around 3.2% of the sample. The data stem from a study of T cell changes during pregnancy in multiple sclerosis (dated by TCRdb to between 2017 and 2020). The study in broad terms: The study examined how the T cell repertoire changed over the course of pregnancy in women with multiple sclerosis.

The receptor was isolated from a female donor with multiple sclerosis, enrolled in a pregnancy study. Here the chain combines TRBV4-1 and TRBJ1-5, and the D gene may be TRBD1, 5 bases matching. Sequencing was performed on peripheral blood, taken after pregnancy. The nucleotides read TGCGCCAGCAGCCAAGAACCAGGGCGCAATCAGCCCCAGCATTTT. Its amino acids are CASSQEPGRNQPQHF.